This is a list of T cell receptor beta chains from one sample in a study of blood T cells in healthy people across ages. TCRdb re-analysed the 5' RACE reads in MiXCR, keeping a single row per CDR3 protein. The sample has hundreds of thousands of distinct CDR3 sequences, under 25% seen once; the top ten hold approximately 3.7%. Sequences were obtained from blood. The receptors were gathered from a man between 65 and 85 years old in good health. CDR3s leave out the opening cysteine and the closing phenylalanine or tryptophan. The size entry is marked missing in some rows and otherwise reads once, few, many or a size class.

v_call clone_size cdr3_length cdr3_aa
TRBV27 many 12 ASSSNTGWTEAF
TRBV29-1 many 10 SVGTGGNEQF
TRBV20-1 NA 11 SVIGREWETQY
TRBV18 many 12 ASSPGSSRETQY
TRBV3-1 NA 13 ASSPSGGSYNEQL
TRBV10-3 NA 11 ATTKAAHQPQH
TRBV6-2/TRBV6-3 NA 12 ASSRLAGADEQF
TRBV7-8 NA 16 ASNLSWTPSSYNSPLH
TRBV18 NA 12 ASSPTRTAYVQY
TRBV20-1 NA 12 SGKRAGVGNEQF
TRBV6-1 NA 10 ASSESWEKLF
TRBV24-1 few 14 ATCDGLAGTQETQY
TRBV5-1 NA 14 ASGFRLATSTDTQY
TRBV27 NA 12 ASSTPLRTGELF
TRBV3-1 NA 13 ASSQEYMLNTEAF
TRBV5-4 NA 12 ASRPGDRAETQY
TRBV7-9 NA 13 ASSLAFRGRDEQY
TRBV5-1 NA 12 ASSPGQDYTEAF
TRBV12-3/TRBV12-4 NA 11 ASSLKRGTEAF